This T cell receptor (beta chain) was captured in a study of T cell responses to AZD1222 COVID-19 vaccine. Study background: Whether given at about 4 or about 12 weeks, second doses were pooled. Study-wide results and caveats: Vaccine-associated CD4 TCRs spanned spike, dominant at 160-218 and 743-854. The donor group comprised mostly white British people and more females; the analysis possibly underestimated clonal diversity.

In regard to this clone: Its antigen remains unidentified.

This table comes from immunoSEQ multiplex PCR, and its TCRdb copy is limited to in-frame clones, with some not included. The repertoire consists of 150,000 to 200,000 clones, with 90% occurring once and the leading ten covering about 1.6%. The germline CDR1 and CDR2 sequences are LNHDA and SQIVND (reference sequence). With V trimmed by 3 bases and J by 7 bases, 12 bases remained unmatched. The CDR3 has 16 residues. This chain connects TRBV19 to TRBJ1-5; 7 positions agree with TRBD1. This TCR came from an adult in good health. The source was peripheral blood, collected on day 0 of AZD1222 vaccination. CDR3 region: CASSMIGTGAFQPQHF. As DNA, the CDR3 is TGTGCCAGTAGTATGATTGGTACAGGGGCATTCCAGCCCCAGCATTTT.